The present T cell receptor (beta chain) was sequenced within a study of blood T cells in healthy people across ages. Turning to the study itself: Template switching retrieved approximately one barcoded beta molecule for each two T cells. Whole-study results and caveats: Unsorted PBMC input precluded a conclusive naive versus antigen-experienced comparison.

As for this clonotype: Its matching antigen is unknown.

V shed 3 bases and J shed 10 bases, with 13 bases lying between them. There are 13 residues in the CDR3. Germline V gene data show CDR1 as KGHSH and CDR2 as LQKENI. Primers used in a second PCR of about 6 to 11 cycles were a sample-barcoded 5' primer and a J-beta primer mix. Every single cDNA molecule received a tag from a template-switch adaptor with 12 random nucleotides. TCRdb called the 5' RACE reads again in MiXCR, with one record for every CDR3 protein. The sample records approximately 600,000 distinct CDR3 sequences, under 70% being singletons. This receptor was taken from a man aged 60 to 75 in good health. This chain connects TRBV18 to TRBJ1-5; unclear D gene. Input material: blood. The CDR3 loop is CASSPGGFRPQHF. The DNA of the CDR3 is TGTGCCAGCTCACCGGGAGGGTTTAGACCCCAGCATTTT.